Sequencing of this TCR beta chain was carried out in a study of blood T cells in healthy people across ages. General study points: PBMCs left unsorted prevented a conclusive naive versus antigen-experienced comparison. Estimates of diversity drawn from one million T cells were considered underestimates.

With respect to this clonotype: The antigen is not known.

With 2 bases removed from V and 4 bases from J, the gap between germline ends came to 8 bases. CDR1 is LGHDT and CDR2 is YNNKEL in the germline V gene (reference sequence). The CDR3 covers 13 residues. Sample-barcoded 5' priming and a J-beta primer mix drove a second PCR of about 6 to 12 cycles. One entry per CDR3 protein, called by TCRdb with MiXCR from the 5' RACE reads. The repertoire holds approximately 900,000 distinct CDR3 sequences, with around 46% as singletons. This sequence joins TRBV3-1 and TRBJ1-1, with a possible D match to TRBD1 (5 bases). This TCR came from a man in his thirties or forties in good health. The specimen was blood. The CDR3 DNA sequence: TGTGCCAGCAGCCAAAAGAGGGGCACTGAAGCTTTCTTT. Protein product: CASSQKRGTEAFF.